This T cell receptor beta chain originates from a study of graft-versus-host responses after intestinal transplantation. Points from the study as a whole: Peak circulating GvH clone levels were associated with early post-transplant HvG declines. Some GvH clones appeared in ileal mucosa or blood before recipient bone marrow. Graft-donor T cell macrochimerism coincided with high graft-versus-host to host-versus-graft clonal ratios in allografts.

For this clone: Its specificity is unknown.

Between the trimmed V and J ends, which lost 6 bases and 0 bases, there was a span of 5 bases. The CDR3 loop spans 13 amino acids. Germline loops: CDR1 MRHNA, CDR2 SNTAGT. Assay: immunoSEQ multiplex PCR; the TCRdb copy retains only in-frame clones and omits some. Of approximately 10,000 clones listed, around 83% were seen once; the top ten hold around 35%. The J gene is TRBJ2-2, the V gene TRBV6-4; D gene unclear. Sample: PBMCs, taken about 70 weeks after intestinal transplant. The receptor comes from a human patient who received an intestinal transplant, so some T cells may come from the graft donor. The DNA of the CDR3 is TGTGCCAGCAGGACTTCGAACACCGGGGAGCTGTTTTTT. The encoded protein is CASRTSNTGELFF.